Below, 30 T cell receptor beta chains from the same sample are listed, as sequenced in a study of blood T cell repertoires in COVID-19. The data were produced by immunoSEQ multiplex PCR, yet TCRdb's version contains in-frame clones alone and is incomplete. Among some 390,000 clones listed, around 89% were seen once. Sequencing input: PBMCs or T cells enriched from blood (not recorded which). These receptors were collected from a man aged 25-45 years who had recovered from COVID-19.

CDR3 sequence: CASSLAFRAGGTDTQYF. The CDR3 DNA sequence: TGTGCCAGCAGCTTAGCCTTTCGTGCGGGAGGGACAGATACGCAGTATTTT. The chain has TRBV7-2 and TRBJ2-3, with 9 nucleotides matching TRBD2. Germline V gives CDR1 SGHTA, CDR2 FQGNSA. The CDR3 is 17 residues long. Trimming at V came to 0 bases and at J to 3 bases, leaving 7 bases not matched to a gene.

The chain links TRBV7-5 to TRBJ2-7; the D segment call TRBD2 is taken from the table without a DNA check. TRBV7-5 is a pseudogene. The CDR3 extends over 19 amino acids. CDR3 loop: CVRSPKTSGRRLANVESYF. CDR3 nucleotides: TGTGTCAGAAGCCCTAAGACTAGCGGGAGACGGTTAGCTAACGTTGAGTCGTACTTC.

The chain uses TRBV7-9 and TRBJ2-7; TRBD2 aligns across 12 bases. The CDR3 extends over 15 amino acids. Germline V lookup: CDR1 SEHNR, CDR2 FQNEAQ (reference sequence). V shed 5 bases, J shed 2 bases, and the junction held 4 bases outside the gene matches. The CDR3 protein is CASSPRTSGTYEQYF. The CDR3 DNA reads TGTGCCAGCAGCCCTAGGACTAGCGGGACCTACGAGCAGTACTTC.

This clone was found once. This chain links TRBV5-6 with TRBJ1-2, with 8 bases that match TRBD1. The trim removed 4 bases at V and 7 bases at J, leaving 9 bases unmatched. The CDR3 loop spans 14 amino acids. Germline lookup yields CDR1 SGHDT and CDR2 YYEEEE. The CDR3 DNA follows: TGTGCCAGCAGCCTTCCCGGGACAGGTGGTGGCTACACCTTC. Its translation is CASSLPGTGGGYTF. Full variable domain (rest looked up from reference TRBV5-6 and TRBJ1-2): DAGVTQSPTHLIKTRGQQVTLRCSPKSGHDTVSWYQQALGQGPQFIFQYYEEEERQRGNFPDRFSGHQFPNYSSELNVNALLLGDSALYLCASSLPGTGGGYTFGSGTRLTVV.

Concerning this clone: The identical CDR3 is also encoded by other nucleotide sequences in the sample. This chain joins TRBV27 and TRBJ2-7; 11 nucleotides line up with TRBD2. CDR1 and CDR2 (germline): MNHEY, SMNVEV (reference sequence). The CDR3 is 15 residues long. After removal of 2 bases from V and 0 bases from J, the junction contained 0 bases not matched to a gene. In nucleotides, the CDR3 is TGTGCCAGCAGTTTAACTAGCGGGAGCTCCTACGAGCAGTACTTC. This translates into CASSLTSGSSYEQYF.

This clone is a singleton in its sample. One end of the junction fails to match germline, which may point to a read error. This chain joins TRBV7-7 and TRBJ2-1; 8 bases match TRBD1. This CDR3 is 15 amino acids long. The germline V gene has CDR1 SSHAT and CDR2 FNYEAQ (reference sequence). DNA of the CDR3: TGTGCTAGCAGCTTATCACGACAGGGGTTGAATGAGCAGTTCTTC. This translates into CASSLSRQGLNEQFF.

The chain couples TRBV5-1 to TRBJ2-1, with a possible D match to TRBD2 (5 bases). This CDR3 comprises 15 residues. Germline loops: CDR1 SGHRS, CDR2 YFSETQ. Trimming left V 2 bases short and J 0 bases short, with 9 bases between. The DNA for the CDR3 is TGCGCCAGCAGCTTCCTGGAGGCCTCCTACAATGAGCAGTTCTTC. Translation: CASSFLEASYNEQFF.

V usage is TRBV18 and J usage is TRBJ2-7, with a weak D call TRBD1 (6 bases). The CDR3 is 14 amino acids. V lost 3 bases and J lost 6, with 15 bases in between. Germline V gives CDR1 KGHSH, CDR2 LQKENI. CDR3 DNA sequence: TGTGCCAGCTCACCTCGGCAGGGGAATACCGAGCAGTACTTC. Encoded protein: CASSPRQGNTEQYF.

The chain is built from TRBV27 and TRBJ1-6; no clear D. Deletions cut 5 bases from V and 0 bases from J, with 5 bases between. In germline, CDR1 is MNHEY, CDR2 SMNVEV (reference sequence). The CDR3 extends over 14 amino acids. The CDR3 nucleotides read TGTGCCAGCAGTCGGAGCTCCTATAATTCACCCCTCCACTTT. This sequence encodes CASSRSSYNSPLHF.

This chain connects TRBV2 to TRBJ2-2; 9 bases are shared with TRBD1. The CDR3 totals 16 residues. The trim removed 6 bases at V and 5 bases at J, leaving 10 bases unmatched. Germline CDR1 is SNHLY and CDR2 is FYNNEI. CDR3 in DNA: TGTGCCAGCAGCGCCGGACAGGGGCTTAAAACCGGGGAGCTGTTTTTT. Protein product: CASSAGQGLKTGELFF.

The chain employs TRBV30 and TRBJ1-5; D gene unclear. The CDR3 consists of 13 residues. Germline lookup yields CDR1 GTSNPN and CDR2 SVGIG (reference sequence). V was trimmed by 4 bases and J by 0 bases, leaving 7 bases between them. The DNA for the CDR3 is TGTGCCTGGAATCGAGTTAGCAATCAGCCCCAGCATTTT. Translating gives CAWNRVSNQPQHF.

This chain joins TRBV19 and TRBJ2-1; the D gene is possibly TRBD1 (5 bases). The V end lost 6 bases, the J end lost 0 bases, and 12 bases lay between the germline ends. Germline CDR1 is LNHDA and CDR2 is SQIVND (reference sequence). There are 15 residues in the CDR3. CDR3 protein: CASSSDSLSYNEQFF. CDR3 nucleotide sequence: TGTGCCAGTAGCAGCGACAGTCTCTCCTACAATGAGCAGTTCTTC.

This clone appeared a single time. This rearrangement joins TRBV5-1 to TRBJ2-1; D call uncertain. Germline assignment: CDR1 SGHRS and CDR2 YFSETQ. V was shortened by 4 bases and J by 8 bases, with 10 bases between the two germline ends. This CDR3 is 12 amino acids long. CDR3 region: CASSRVSDEQFF. The CDR3 nucleotides are TGCGCCAGCAGCCGAGTCAGCGATGAGCAGTTCTTC.

The chain links TRBV12-3 or TRBV12-4 to TRBJ1-1; TRBD1 might be the D (6 bases). CDR3 length: 12 amino acids. Trimming removed 8 bases at V and 5 bases at J, with 12 bases between. The CDR3: CASGTGYTEAFF. The CDR3 nucleotides read TGTGCCAGCGGCACAGGGTATACTGAAGCTTTCTTT.

The V gene is TRBV10-3, the J gene TRBJ1-2, with a possible D match to TRBD1 (6 bases). The CDR3 is 13 residues long. V was cut by 5 bases and J by 6 bases, with 13 bases left in between. Germline-derived CDR1 and CDR2 are ENHRY and SYGVKD. Here the CDR3 DNA reads TGTGCCATCAGTCCAACCGGGACACATGGCTACACCTTC. Translating it yields CAISPTGTHGYTF.

The rearrangement links TRBV28 to TRBJ1-1; D unclear. V was cut by 3 bases and J by 6 bases, with 5 bases left in between. The CDR3 has 11 residues. CDR1 is MDHEN and CDR2 is SYDVKM in the germline V gene. CDR3 protein: CASSFWPEAFF. Here the CDR3 DNA reads TGTGCCAGCAGTTTCTGGCCTGAAGCTTTCTTT.

The chain carries TRBV27 and TRBJ1-6, with D unclear. Germline CDR1 is MNHEY and CDR2 is SMNVEV (reference sequence). V dropped 5 bases and J dropped 12 bases, with 23 bases sitting between them. The CDR3 runs 16 residues. CDR3 sequence: CASSTISPLGTKPLHF. The CDR3 DNA reads TGTGCCAGCAGTACTATTTCGCCCCTCGGCACTAAACCCCTCCACTTT.

The V gene is TRBV19, the J gene TRBJ1-2; tentatively, D is TRBD1 (6 bases). The germline CDR1 and CDR2 sequences are LNHDA and SQIVND (reference sequence). This CDR3 has 12 amino acids. V lost 8 bases to trimming and J lost 4 bases, with 11 bases between them. CDR3 sequence: CASSRDTYGYTF. The DNA of the CDR3 is TGTGCCAGTTCCCGGGACACCTATGGCTACACCTTC.

This clone has just one count. The rearrangement joins TRBV28 to TRBJ2-1; a weak D match, TRBD2 (6 bases). V lost 2 bases, J lost 8 bases, and 16 bases lay in between. Germline lookup yields CDR1 MDHEN and CDR2 SYDVKM. The length of the CDR3 is 15 residues. The CDR3 protein is CASSLTLAFTDEQFF. The CDR3 coding sequence is TGTGCCAGCAGTTTAACACTAGCTTTTACGGATGAGCAGTTCTTC.

The chain's CDR3 is CASSFDRAQETQYF. In nucleotides, the CDR3 is TGTGCCAGCAGCTTCGACAGGGCACAAGAGACCCAGTACTTC. The chain joins TRBV7-9 to TRBJ2-5; the match to TRBD1 covers 7 bases. Germline V lookup: CDR1 SEHNR, CDR2 FQNEAQ (reference sequence). This CDR3 spans 14 amino acids. The V and J ends lost 3 bases and 2 bases, in that order; junction bases with no gene match: 3.

The chain combines TRBV18 with TRBJ2-2; TRBD1 is a possible D gene (5 bases). The CDR3 covers 15 residues. Germline-derived CDR1 and CDR2 are KGHSH and LQKENI. V was trimmed by 2 bases and J by 0 bases, leaving 7 bases between them. CDR3 nucleotides: TGTGCCAGCTCACCAGGGGCGACGAACACCGGGGAGCTGTTTTTT. This codes for CASSPGATNTGELFF.

The V and J genes are TRBV24-1 and TRBJ1-5; TRBD1 matches at 8 bases. This CDR3 contains 15 residues. The ends lost 3 bases at V and 4 bases at J; junction bases unmatched: 4. Germline values: CDR1 KGHDR, CDR2 SFDVKD. The CDR3 sequence is CATSDPDRGNQPQHF. In nucleotides, the CDR3 is TGTGCCACCAGTGATCCTGACAGGGGAAATCAGCCCCAGCATTTT.

The chain couples TRBV7-2 to TRBJ2-3, with 7 bases matching TRBD2. The CDR3 covers 14 residues. V lost 1 base and J lost 5; bases outside the gene matches: 3. The germline gives CDR1 SGHTA, CDR2 FQGNSA. This CDR3 is CASSLVRGVDTQYF. In DNA form, the CDR3 reads TGTGCCAGCAGCTTAGTTCGGGGGGTAGATACGCAGTATTTT.

The chain has TRBV18 and TRBJ1-4; 7 bases match TRBD1. J gave up 5 bases and V 0 bases, and 3 bases lay outside the gene matches. The CDR3 contains 15 residues. Germline V gene data show CDR1 as KGHSH and CDR2 as LQKENI. The CDR3 reads CASSPPGQRNEKLFF. The CDR3 DNA reads TGTGCCAGCTCACCACCGGGACAGAGAAATGAAAAACTGTTTTTT.

The V gene is TRBV12-3 or TRBV12-4, the J gene TRBJ2-7; D is perhaps TRBD2 (5 bases). This CDR3 is built from 12 residues. V gave up 8 bases and J gave up 3 bases, with 11 bases separating them. The CDR3 region is CASSMAGYEQYF. For the CDR3, the DNA is TGTGCCAGCTCTATGGCGGGCTACGAGCAGTACTTC.

In its sample, this clone was seen once. The rearrangement uses TRBV27 and TRBJ2-7, with TRBD1 identical over 9 bases. The CDR3 runs to 16 residues. Germline values: CDR1 MNHEY, CDR2 SMNVEV (reference sequence). J lost 9 bases, V lost 5 bases, and 17 bases had no gene match. The chain's CDR3 is CASSLDRDRDTTRQYF. The CDR3 coding sequence is TGTGCCAGCAGTCTTGACCGGGACAGGGACACTACGAGGCAGTACTTC.

The chain recombines TRBV30 with TRBJ1-1, with 8 bases aligning to TRBD1. Unmatched junction bases numbered 6, after V lost 2 bases and J lost 4 bases. This CDR3 has 14 amino acids. The germline V gene has CDR1 GTSNPN and CDR2 SVGIG (reference sequence). CDR3 sequence: CAWSTRDRLTEAFF. Here the CDR3 DNA reads TGTGCCTGGAGTACCCGGGACAGGCTCACTGAAGCTTTCTTT.

This clone has just one count. This CDR3 is CASSLVSWQYF. Written as DNA, the CDR3 is TGTGCCAGCAGCTTAGTGTCCTGGCAGTACTTC. This chain joins TRBV11-3 and TRBJ2-7; the D is unclear. This CDR3 spans 11 amino acids. The V and J ends lost 1 base and 9 bases respectively, with 7 bases between them. Germline V gene sequence: CDR1 SGHNT, CDR2 YENEEA.

This clone was seen only once. The rearrangement links TRBV28 to TRBJ1-5; maybe TRBD1 (6 bases). Trimming removed 5 bases from V and 7 bases from J, with 15 bases in between. The CDR3 has 14 residues. Germline values: CDR1 MDHEN, CDR2 SYDVKM. The CDR3: CASSGWAGEQPQHF. CDR3 DNA sequence: TGTGCCAGCAGTGGTTGGGCAGGGGAGCAGCCCCAGCATTTT.

The rearrangement uses TRBV3-1 (or the pseudogene TRBV3-2) and TRBJ1-5; D gene ambiguous. This CDR3 is 14 amino acids long. Germline V gene lookup returns CDR1 LGHDT and CDR2 YNNKEL (reference sequence). The ends were cut back, 1 base at V and 1 base at J, with 5 bases in the middle. In DNA form, the CDR3 reads TGTGCCAGCAGCCAAGTGGGCAGCAATCAGCCCCAGCATTTT. Translation gives CASSQVGSNQPQHF.